The present entry profiles one T cell receptor beta chain with its context. No antigen is known for it. No base quality information exists; no much larger clone differs at one position. In the prospective study, participants were roughly 18 to 89 years old, resided in about two dozen geographic areas of the United States, and were enrolled through a virtual design. To assign participants to cohorts, the prospective study relied on clinical history that participants themselves reported in a screening survey and a study questionnaire. Recovered participants in ImmuneRACE Cohort 3 were defined as having two consecutive negative NP/OP PCR tests, clearance from a healthcare professional, or resolution of symptoms. Each participant in the prospective study had whole blood, serum and a nasopharyngeal or oropharyngeal swab collected by mobile phlebotomists. Participants in the prospective study had the option to provide additional blood draws and questionnaires over an approximately two-month period. Blood samples from the prospective study were shipped frozen or at room temperature prior to DNA extraction.

From the cysteine up to the phenylalanine, the CDR3 has a length of 17 residues. The retained sequence is limited to the CDR3, 51 bases, with the frame set at the first base. For CDR1 and CDR2, the germline V gene lists MNHNS and SASEGT. Trimming removed 0 bases from V and 0 bases from J; the gene matches leave 5 bases unexplained. TCRbeta CDR3 regions were amplified from genomic DNA by means of the immunoSEQ Assay, a bias-controlled multiplex PCR. Per the authors' processing: The number of nucleated cells in each sample was estimated by amplification of reference gene primers within the assay. To quantify the absolute abundance of each unique TCRbeta CDR3 rearrangement, sequence reads were collapsed and filtered. Productive Simpson clonality was computed per sample as the square root of Simpson's diversity index over productive rearrangements. Here the immuneACCESS table is served through TCRdb, limited to in-frame sequences with V and J called. Missing clones are a known gap in these copies; in checked studies unresolved V genes cover under half, and the rest lacks a known reason. The V and J calls and clone size are taken from that table; D and trimming were inferred from the DNA. Across this sample there are a few hundred thousand clones, with 80% to 90% seen only once. About 4.7% of the sample is in the top ten clones.

This entry belongs to a study of blood T cell repertoires in COVID-19 (dated by TCRdb to 2020 to 2021). Concerning the study at large: Samples from collaborators originated in the United States, Italy and Spain and spanned both the acute and convalescent phases of COVID-19. Subjects who had been exposed to COVID-19, were actively infected with it, or had recovered from it provided the deeply sampled blood TCRbeta repertoires that made up the dataset. The prospective study material was composed of cDNA or gDNA derived from T cells, B-cell-depleted T cells, or PBMCs. HLA class I and class II types, where available, came from metadata supplied by the sample provider rather than from assay-based typing. A freely available public database, intended as a resource for researchers studying the immune response to SARS-CoV-2, is where the repertoires were released. Samples were obtained from the ongoing ImmuneRACE study (first 160 participants) and from 1,200 or so subjects provided by 6 global collaborators. A de-identified subject ID, COVID-19 status, age in years and sex were almost always included in the sample metadata.

What the research found in general, with its limitations: The amount of clinical and demographic metadata varied by source and participant and was provided uncurated.

Here the chain combines TRBV6-1 and TRBJ1-5, with TRBD1 identical over 7 junction bases. The sample was PBMCs or T cells enriched from blood (not recorded which). The sequence came from a man aged 25 to 40 who had recovered from COVID-19. The CDR3 is CASSEAQGVYSNQPQHF. The DNA sequence follows: TGTGCCAGCAGTGAAGCCCAGGGGGTGTATAGCAATCAGCCCCAGCATTTT.